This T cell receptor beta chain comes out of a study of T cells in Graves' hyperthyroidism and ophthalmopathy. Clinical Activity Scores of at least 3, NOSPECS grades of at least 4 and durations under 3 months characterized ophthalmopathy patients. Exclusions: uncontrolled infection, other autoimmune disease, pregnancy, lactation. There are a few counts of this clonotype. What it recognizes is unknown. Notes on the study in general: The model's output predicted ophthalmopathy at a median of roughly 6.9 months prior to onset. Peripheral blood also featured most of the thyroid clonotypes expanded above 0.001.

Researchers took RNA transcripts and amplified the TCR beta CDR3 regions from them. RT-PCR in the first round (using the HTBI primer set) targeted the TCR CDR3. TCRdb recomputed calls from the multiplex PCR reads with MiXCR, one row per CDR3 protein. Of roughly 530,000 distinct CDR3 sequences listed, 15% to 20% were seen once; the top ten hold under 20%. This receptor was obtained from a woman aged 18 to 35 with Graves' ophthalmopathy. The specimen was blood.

CDR3 nucleotides: TGCAGCGTTCCGCGGGAGCCGGGCGGGGTTAATGAGCAGTTCTTC. Translation: CSVPREPGGVNEQFF. The gene calls are TRBV29-1 and TRBJ2-1; the match to TRBD2 covers 7 bases. There are 15 residues in the CDR3. Germline trimming cut 5 bases from V and 7 bases from J; bases unmatched to any gene: 14. Germline values: CDR1 SQVTM, CDR2 ANQGSEA.